This TCR beta chain is from a study of blood T cell repertoires in COVID-19. CDR3 length: 16 amino acids. Trimming took 0 bases from V and 1 from J; bases not matched to a gene: 3. From germline, CDR1 is SGHNT and CDR2 YENEEA. Repertoires were generated with immunoSEQ multiplex PCR, while TCRdb's copy carries only in-frame clones and drops some. The repertoire includes around 200,000 clones, approximately 88% of them detected once, and 10% sits in the top ten. Across about two dozen US areas, participants ranged in age from about 18 to 90 years. This clonotype was obtained from a man younger than 35 with acute COVID-19. Sample: PBMCs or T cells enriched from blood (not recorded which). The rearrangement uses TRBV11-3 and TRBJ2-1; 7 bases fit TRBD2. The CDR3 region is CASSLEGTNSYNEQFF. DNA for the CDR3: TGTGCCAGCAGCTTAGAAGGGACTAATTCCTACAATGAGCAGTTCTTC.